The T cell receptor beta chain described here comes from a study of control samples from healthy donors and cancer patients. The CDR3 runs 18 residues. Looked up from germline, CDR1 is MNHEY and CDR2 is SMNVEV (reference sequence). J was trimmed by 0 bases and V by 6 bases; bases with no gene match: 12. Produced via immunoSEQ multiplex PCR; TCRdb's table is partial and in-frame only. The sample yields tens of thousands of clones, roughly 86% seen once. This clone was counted between two and nine times. This rearrangement joins TRBV27 to TRBJ2-1, with 9 bases aligning to TRBD2. The sequenced sample was blood. This sequence originates from a man aged 50 or older in good health. This CDR3 reads CASSPKRGASSSYNEQFF. The CDR3 DNA sequence: TGTGCCAGCAGCCCCAAGCGGGGGGCTTCTAGCTCCTACAATGAGCAGTTCTTC.